What follows are 20 T cell receptor gamma chains derived from one specimen sequenced in a study of γδ T cells in repeated Plasmodium falciparum infection. Flow sorting of PBMC yielded separate Vgamma9/Vdelta2+ and Vdelta2-negative gammadelta T cell populations for bulk repertoire analysis. TCRdb reanalyzed the multiplex PCR reads using CATT. The sample holds roughly 27,000 gamma-chain clones, around 2.9% seen once. Sequences were obtained from gamma-delta T cells from blood. The receptors shown here come from a pool of human donors (malaria-infected and uninfected, not separated).

This clone was seen many times. This is likely an artifact of a read error, given a far larger clone one base away. The sample carries other DNA sequences with the same CDR3. The chain uses TRGV9 and TRGJ1 or TRGJ2. No J segment appears in TCRdb, so it was assigned here by matching the sequence to germline. Trimming at V came to 5 bases and at J to 7 bases, leaving 8 bases not matched to a gene. This CDR3 is built from 12 residues. Germline loops: CDR1 GITISATS, CDR2 ISYDGTV (reference sequence). The CDR3 is CALWGTDYKKLF. The CDR3 nucleotides are TGTGCCTTGTGGGGGACGGACTATAAGAAACTCTTT.

With respect to this clone: The protein recorded in TCRdb matches a much larger clone and deviates from this DNA's translation at residue 5, suggesting a read error; the protein here is obtained by translating the DNA. The rearrangement joins TRGV4 to TRGJ1 or TRGJ2. TCRdb leaves out the J gene; it was filled in here by matching the DNA to germline. Germline CDR1 and CDR2: EGSTGY and YDSYTSSV. The CDR3 contains 11 residues. With V trimmed by 5 bases and J by 11 bases, 9 bases remained unmatched. The CDR3 region is CATWGGFEKLF. CDR3 DNA: TGTGCCACCTGGGGTGGTTTCGAGAAACTCTTT.

This clone was seen many times. V usage is TRGV3 and J usage is TRGJP2. Losses at the gene ends were 0 bases for V and 2 bases for J; bases not matched to a gene: 6. There are 16 residues in the CDR3. From germline, CDR1 is VTNTFY and CDR2 YDVSTARD (reference sequence). Here the CDR3 DNA reads TGTGCCACCTGGGACAGGCCGGGGAGTAGTGATTGGATCAAGACGTTT. It yields the protein CATWDRPGSSDWIKTF.

Notes on this clone: The TCRdb protein comes from a much larger clone and disagrees with this DNA's translation at residue 7, likely due to a read error; the protein given here is derived from the DNA. The chain recombines TRGV8 with TRGJ1 or TRGJ2. Germline matching of the DNA provided the J gene here, since TCRdb leaves it blank. J lost 7 bases, V lost 4 bases, and 13 bases had no gene match. This CDR3 has 14 amino acids. Looked up from germline, CDR1 is VENAVY and CDR2 is YDSYNSRV. The CDR3 loop reads CATWDRENEYKKLF. The CDR3 nucleotides read TGTGCCACCTGGGACCGGGAAAACGAATATAAGAAACTCTTT.

With regard to this clone: TCRdb attributes to this sequence the protein of a much larger clone, which differs from the DNA translation at residue 12; a read error is likely, and the protein displayed is translated from the DNA. The chain couples TRGV9 to TRGJP. Assignment of the J gene here rests on matching the DNA to germline, because TCRdb gives none. Germline CDR1 GITISATS, CDR2 ISYDGTV (reference sequence). This CDR3 comprises 18 residues. Written as DNA, the CDR3 is TGTGCCTTGTGGGAGCCCAGGGACCCGGAGTTGGTCAAAAAAATCAAGGTATTT. This sequence encodes CALWEPRDPELVKKIKVF.

In this sample, this clone turned up many times. The TCRdb protein, from a much larger clone, departs from this DNA's translation at residue 6, likely by read error; the protein shown derives from the DNA. The chain combines TRGV9 with TRGJ1 or TRGJ2. Germline matching of the DNA provided the J gene here, since TCRdb leaves it blank. After removal of 3 bases from V and 6 bases from J, the junction contained 14 bases not matched to a gene. The CDR3 spans 15 residues. Germline CDR1 GITISATS, CDR2 ISYDGTV (reference sequence). The CDR3 bases are TGTGCCTTGTGGGAGCCCGACCCTTTTTGTTATAAGAAACTCTTT. It translates to CALWEPDPFCYKKLF.

This clone was seen ten or more times. The V and J genes are TRGV4 and TRGJP2. Unmatched junction bases numbered 5, after V lost 5 bases and J lost 2 bases. Germline CDR1 and CDR2: EGSTGY and YDSYTSSV. This CDR3 has 14 residues. The CDR3, as DNA: TGTGCCACCTGGGTCCTAAGTAGTGATTGGATCAAGACGTTT. This sequence encodes CATWVLSSDWIKTF.

Remarks on this clone: The TCRdb protein comes from a much larger clone and disagrees with this DNA's translation at residue 3, likely due to a read error; the protein given here is derived from the DNA. The chain links TRGV9 to TRGJ1 or TRGJ2. The J gene was not available in TCRdb and was assigned here by matching the DNA to germline segments. The length of the CDR3 is 13 residues. CDR1 and CDR2 (germline): GITISATS, ISYDGTV (reference sequence). CDR3: CASWEVLLRKKLF. The CDR3 nucleotides are TGTGCCTCGTGGGAGGTGCTTTTACGGAAGAAACTCTTT.

This clone was observed at least ten times. TCRdb lists the protein of a much larger clone for this DNA, which differs at residue 5, so this is likely a read error; the protein given here is translated from the DNA itself. V usage is TRGV9 and J usage is TRGJ1 or TRGJ2. TCRdb gives no J gene; it was assigned here by matching the DNA to germline. Germline V gene data show CDR1 as GITISATS and CDR2 as ISYDGTV (reference sequence). CDR3 length: 13 amino acids. The CDR3 nucleotides read TGTGCCTTGTGGGGGGTGCTGTTTTATAAGAAACTCTTT. Translating it yields CALWGVLFYKKLF.

In this sample, this clone turned up a few times. TCRdb's entry gives the protein of a much larger clone, which mismatches this DNA's translation at residue 13, likely from a read error; the protein reported here is translated from the DNA. The chain employs TRGV9 and TRGJ1 or TRGJ2. The CDR3 covers 15 residues. Germline CDR1 is GITISATS and CDR2 is ISYDGTV (reference sequence). CDR3 bases: TGTGCCTTGTGGGACCGTAATTCGAATTATTATAAGAGACTCTTT. It is translated as CALWDRNSNYYKRLF.

This clone was recorded many times. The translation of this DNA and the TCRdb protein of a much larger clone differ at residue 9, probably owing to a read error; the protein shown here is translated from the DNA. V usage is TRGV4 and J usage is TRGJ1 or TRGJ2. The J gene, absent from TCRdb, was called here by matching the DNA to germline. V shed 0 bases and J 9 bases; nucleotides not matched to a gene: 8. This CDR3 has 13 amino acids. The V gene's germline CDR1 is EGSTGY and CDR2 YDSYTSSV. The DNA of the CDR3 is TGTGCCACCTGGGATGGGCGGCTTTGTAAGAAACTCTTT. Translated: CATWDGRLCKKLF.

Comments on this clone: The protein held in TCRdb is that of a much larger clone and does not match this DNA's translation at residue 9, likely because of a read error; the protein shown is translated from the DNA. The V call is TRGV4, the J call TRGJ1 or TRGJ2. The J gene, left out of TCRdb, was set here by checking the DNA against germline. Per the germline V gene, CDR1 is EGSTGY and CDR2 is YDSYTSSV. This CDR3 has 14 amino acids. The V gene end was trimmed by 0 bases and the J gene end by 7 bases; junction bases not matched to a gene: 9. The CDR3 spells CATWDGPGGYKKLF. For the CDR3, the DNA is TGTGCCACCTGGGATGGGCCAGGGGGATATAAGAAACTCTTT.

This clone has a count of ten or more. TCRdb attributes to this sequence the protein of a much larger clone, which differs from the DNA translation at residue 8; a read error is likely, and the protein displayed is translated from the DNA. The V call is TRGV2, the J call TRGJ1 or TRGJ2. The germline V gene encodes CDR1 EGSNGY and CDR2 YDSYNSKV. The CDR3 is 12 amino acids. The V gene end was trimmed by 3 bases and the J gene end by 12 bases; junction bases not matched to a gene: 11. The CDR3 sequence: CATWDYTWGKLF. The CDR3 region has the DNA TGTGCCACCTGGGACTACACTTGGGGGAAACTCTTT.

This clone was observed a handful of times. The TCRdb protein, from a much larger clone, departs from this DNA's translation at residue 12, likely by read error; the protein shown derives from the DNA. The chain employs TRGV9 and TRGJ1 or TRGJ2. No J segment appears in TCRdb, so it was assigned here by matching the sequence to germline. This CDR3 spans 25 amino acids. CDR1 is GITISATS and CDR2 is ISYDGTV in the germline V gene (reference sequence). V dropped 9 bases and J dropped 3; count of bases not matched to a gene: 47. The CDR3 loop is CALDSLRGLLPYNKFEHGAYYKKLF. The CDR3 region has the DNA TGTGCCTTGGATTCTTTGCGGGGCTTGTTACCTTATAATAAGTTCGAACATGGTGCTTATTATAAGAAACTCTTT.

This clone turned up a few times. TCRdb attributes to this sequence the protein of a much larger clone, which differs from the DNA translation at residue 6; a read error is likely, and the protein displayed is translated from the DNA. The chain has TRGV8 and TRGJ1 or TRGJ2. TCRdb gives no J gene; it was assigned here by matching the DNA to germline. CDR1 and CDR2 (germline): VENAVY, YDSYNSRV. CDR3 length: 13 residues. V shed 5 bases, J shed 4 bases, and the junction held 8 bases outside the gene matches. The CDR3 sequence is CATWGSVYYKKLF. In nucleotides, the CDR3 is TGTGCCACCTGGGGCTCTGTATATTATAAGAAACTCTTT.

At least ten counts were recorded for this clone. A far larger clone is off by one base, so a read error is likely. Other DNA sequences within the sample encode an identical CDR3. No J gene was named, though the V gene is TRGV2. The CDR3 runs 12 residues. CDR1 is EGSNGY, CDR2 YDSYNSKV, per germline. The CDR3 DNA is TGTGCCACCTGGGACGGCCCGGGTAAGAAGCTCTTT. Translation gives CATWDGPGKKLF.

The table lists this clone with many counts. TCRdb's protein and the translated DNA diverge at residue 3; the protein reported here is the translation of the DNA. The gene calls are TRGV3 and TRGJP2. The germline V gene has CDR1 VTNTFY and CDR2 YDVSTARD (reference sequence). The CDR3 consists of 15 residues. This CDR3 reads CAAWDRPGSDWIKTF. The CDR3 bases are TGTGCCGCCTGGGACAGGCCAGGTAGTGATTGGATCAAGACGTTT.

Worth noting for this clone: TCRdb shows a much larger clone's protein in place of this DNA's translation, and the two differ at residue 6, likely through a read error; the protein shown is translated from the DNA. The chain links TRGV9 to TRGJ1 or TRGJ2. The J gene comes from matching the DNA to germline here; TCRdb lacks it. Losses at the gene ends were 1 base for V and 10 bases for J; bases not matched to a gene: 10. CDR3 length: 13 residues. The V gene's germline CDR1 is GITISATS and CDR2 ISYDGTV (reference sequence). The CDR3 is CALWEVPIMKKLF. CDR3 nucleotides: TGTGCCTTGTGGGAGGTCCCAATTATGAAGAAACTCTTT.

This clone was observed a handful of times. Translating this DNA gives a protein that differs at residue 9 from the TCRdb one, which belongs to a much larger clone; a read error is likely, and the protein shown is this translation. The CDR3 protein is CALYSTYKELF. DNA for the CDR3: TGTGCCTTGTATAGTACCTATAAGGAACTCTTT. There is no J gene call, but TRGV9 is given as the V gene. Germline-derived CDR1 and CDR2 are GITISATS and ISYDGTV (reference sequence). The CDR3 runs to 11 residues.

This clone was recorded many times. This likely traces to a read error, being one base from a far larger clone. Other DNA sequences in this specimen translate into the identical CDR3. The J gene is TRGJ1 or TRGJ2, the V gene TRGV4. The CDR3 has 12 amino acids. From germline, CDR1 is EGSTGY and CDR2 YDSYTSSV. CDR3: CATWDGQYKKLF. The CDR3 nucleotides are TGTGCCACCTGGGATGGACAATATAAGAAGCTCTTT.